The 24 T cell receptor beta chains presented below share a single source sample, sequenced in a study of T-cell reconstitution after alpha-beta-depleted transplantation in children. The authors prepared the TCRbeta library with unique molecular identifiers. A single record per CDR3 protein comes from TCRdb applying MiXCR to the PCR reads. The sample shows roughly 670,000 distinct CDR3 sequences, about an eighth of them seen only once. The source material was PBMCs, sampled before TCRalphabeta/CD19-depleted stem cell transplant. The source of these receptors is a girl aged 2 to 10 with congenital amegakaryocytic thrombocytopenia, due to receive a stem cell transplant.

This clonotype was seen repeatedly, ten times or more. The V gene is TRBV11-2, the J gene TRBJ1-1; D gene unclear. Between the trimmed V and J ends, which lost 2 bases and 4 bases, there was a span of 11 bases. The CDR3 extends over 14 amino acids. CDR1 and CDR2 from the germline V gene are SGHAT and FQNNGV. Here the CDR3 DNA reads TGTGCCAGCAGCTTATTTTTGGGAAGCACTGAAGCTTTCTTT. Translation gives CASSLFLGSTEAFF.

This clonotype was observed at least ten times. CDR3 sequence: CSASSDTIYGYTF. The CDR3 DNA reads TGCAGTGCTAGCAGCGACACGATCTACGGCTACACCTTC. This sequence joins TRBV20-1 and TRBJ1-2; D call uncertain. The CDR3 extends over 13 amino acids. Trimming shortened V by 3 bases and J by 8 bases, and 16 bases separated the two germline ends. CDR1 and CDR2 from the germline V gene are DFQATT and SNEGSKA (reference sequence).

This clonotype has ten or more counts. J is TRBJ2-1 and V is TRBV9; D may correspond to TRBD1 or TRBD2 (5 bases each). CDR1 is SGDLS and CDR2 is YYNGEE in the germline V gene. V lost 2 bases, J lost 4 bases, and 10 bases lay in between. This CDR3 comprises 14 residues. CDR3 region: CASSVGTDYNEQFF. CDR3 sequence (DNA): TGTGCCAGCAGCGTCGGGACGGATTACAATGAGCAGTTCTTC. The entire variable domain, with the rest obtained from reference TRBV9 and TRBJ2-1, is as follows: DSGVTQTPKHLITATGQRVTLRCSPRSGDLSVYWYQQSLDQGLQFLIQYYNGEERAKGNILERFSAQQFPDLHSELNLSSLELGDSALYFCASSVGTDYNEQFFGPGTRLTVL.

This chain joins TRBV7-6 and TRBJ2-2; D may correspond to TRBD1 or TRBD2 (5 bases each). Germline V lookup: CDR1 SGHVS, CDR2 FNYEAQ. The CDR3 totals 17 residues. Trimming left V 0 bases short and J 7 bases short, with 18 bases between. The CDR3 DNA is TGTGCCAGCAGCTTAGCCTCCGGGACCCCTCCAGACGGGGAGCTGTTTTTT. It specifies CASSLASGTPPDGELFF.

This chain joins TRBV5-1 and TRBJ2-4; D not resolved. With 3 bases removed from V and 13 bases from J, the gap between germline ends came to 14 bases. Germline-derived CDR1 and CDR2 are SGHRS and YFSETQ. The CDR3 sequence is 12 residues long. The CDR3 region is CASSSRVGRQYF. CDR3 DNA sequence: TGCGCCAGCAGCTCCCGGGTTGGGCGACAGTACTTC.

The rearrangement uses TRBV5-1 and TRBJ2-2; 10 bases align to TRBD1. The CDR3 loop spans 14 amino acids. Unmatched junction bases numbered 7, after V lost 7 bases and J lost 7 bases. Germline CDR1 SGHRS, CDR2 YFSETQ. The CDR3 reads CASVRDRGRGELFF. The CDR3 DNA follows: TGCGCCAGCGTCCGGGACAGGGGTCGCGGGGAGCTGTTTTTT.

This clonotype was seen repeatedly, ten times or more. The chain recombines TRBV20-1 with TRBJ2-3, with 10 bases that match TRBD1. Losses at the gene ends were 4 bases for V and 10 bases for J; bases not matched to a gene: 11. The CDR3 totals 14 residues. Germline V gives CDR1 DFQATT, CDR2 SNEGSKA (reference sequence). CDR3 sequence: CSAINRDRGSPQYF. In nucleotides, the CDR3 is TGCAGTGCTATCAACCGGGACAGGGGCAGTCCGCAGTATTTT.

Only a few counts were recorded for this clonotype. In nucleotides, the CDR3 is TGCAGTGCTAGAGAAATATTACAGACGGTGGCAAGCAATCAGCCCCAGCATTTT. Its protein product is CSAREILQTVASNQPQHF. The genes are TRBV20-1 and TRBJ1-5, with D hard to call. The V end was cut by 0 bases, the J end by 1 base, with 19 bases between. The CDR3 is 18 residues long. The germline gives CDR1 DFQATT, CDR2 SNEGSKA (reference sequence).

This clonotype was seen many times. The rearrangement uses TRBV20-1 and TRBJ2-2; D possibly matches TRBD1 or TRBD2 (5 bases each). The CDR3 is 13 amino acids. The germline V gene encodes CDR1 DFQATT and CDR2 SNEGSKA (reference sequence). The V gene lost 5 bases and the J gene lost 6 bases, with 13 bases spanning the gap. The CDR3 nucleotides read TGCAGTGCTCCCGGGACGAGTCCCGGGGAGCTGTTTTTT. Translated: CSAPGTSPGELFF.

This clonotype was detected a few times. The chain is built from TRBV5-1 and TRBJ2-7; TRBD2 aligns across 12 bases. Trimming at V came to 4 bases and at J to 6 bases, leaving 5 bases not matched to a gene. CDR1 SGHRS and CDR2 YFSETQ come from the germline V gene. The CDR3 contains 14 residues. In DNA form, the CDR3 reads TGCGCCAGCAGCACCCAACTAGCGGGGGGCGAGCAGTACTTC. Its protein product is CASSTQLAGGEQYF.

This clonotype was seen more than once but under ten times. This rearrangement joins TRBV19 to TRBJ1-2; the D gene is possibly TRBD1 (5 bases). The CDR3 sequence is 13 residues long. The V end lost 5 bases, the J end lost 8 bases, and 15 bases lay between the germline ends. Germline V CDR1 and CDR2: LNHDA, SQIVND (reference sequence). Written as DNA, the CDR3 is TGTGCCAGTAGTGAGCAGGGCCTGGGAGGCTACACCTTC. Translating it yields CASSEQGLGGYTF.

Note on this clonotype: With a much larger clone just one base away, this may be a read error. The gene calls are TRBV12-3 or TRBV12-4 and TRBJ2-5; D is unclear. CDR3 length equals 14 residues. CDR3 DNA sequence: TGTGCCAGCAGTTCCAGACGTAGACAAGAGCCCCAGTACTTC. Translation gives CASSSRRRQEPQYF.

This rearrangement joins TRBV20-1 to TRBJ2-3, with 9 bases fitting TRBD1. Germline CDR1 is DFQATT and CDR2 is SNEGSKA (reference sequence). This CDR3 is 15 amino acids long. With V trimmed by 6 bases and J by 5 bases, 12 bases remained unmatched. The CDR3, as DNA: TGCAGTGCCCGAGACCGGGACAGGGTACAAGATACGCAGTATTTT. This translates into CSARDRDRVQDTQYF.

This clonotype has a handful of counts. The V call is TRBV27, the J call TRBJ2-1; TRBD1 matches 7 bases. Germline trimming cut 7 bases from V and 7 bases from J; bases unmatched to any gene: 13. CDR3 length: 15 residues. Germline CDR1 is MNHEY and CDR2 is SMNVEV (reference sequence). DNA for the CDR3: TGTGCCAGCAACGCCGCCCACAGGGGCCGAAATGAGCAGTTCTTC. Its protein product is CASNAAHRGRNEQFF.

This clonotype has a count of ten or more. The chain links TRBV5-1 to TRBJ2-1, with 11 bases identical to TRBD2. CDR3 length equals 13 residues. CDR1 is SGHRS, CDR2 YFSETQ, per germline. Trimming removed 4 bases from V and 12 bases from J; junction bases left unmatched: 6. The CDR3 bases are TGCGCCAGCAGCACCAGGGGGACTAGCGGGCAGTTCTTC. Residues: CASSTRGTSGQFF.

This clonotype occurred many times. The V and J genes are TRBV12-3 or TRBV12-4 and TRBJ2-2; 9 bases map to TRBD1. The CDR3 runs 16 residues. The V segment lost 5 bases and the J segment 7 bases; nucleotides outside the gene matches: 11. CDR3 nucleotides: TGTGCCAGCAGTGCGACAGGGGGAGTGCGGTTCGGGGAGCTGTTTTTT. Amino acid sequence: CASSATGGVRFGELFF.

The sample holds many counts of this clonotype. The CDR3 sequence: CSAREDGSEKLFF. Written as DNA, the CDR3 is TGCAGTGCTAGAGAGGACGGGAGTGAAAAACTGTTTTTT. The V gene is TRBV20-1, the J gene TRBJ1-4; D is ambiguous. The V end lost 0 bases, the J end lost 7 bases, and 9 bases lay between the germline ends. The CDR3 sequence is 13 residues long. In germline, CDR1 is DFQATT, CDR2 SNEGSKA (reference sequence).

The chain links TRBV14 to TRBJ2-7; TRBD2 matches 7 bases. Trimming removed 4 bases from V and 6 bases from J; junction bases left unmatched: 12. Germline V gene lookup returns CDR1 SGHDN and CDR2 FVKESK. This CDR3 is built from 15 residues. CDR3 sequence reads: CASSLPLGGFSEQYF. In DNA, the CDR3 is TGTGCCAGCAGCCTCCCCCTGGGAGGGTTCAGCGAGCAGTACTTC.

This clonotype was recorded at least ten times. This sequence joins TRBV5-1 and TRBJ2-3; TRBD1 agrees at 8 bases. V shed 0 bases and J 11 bases; nucleotides not matched to a gene: 5. Germline-derived CDR1 and CDR2 are SGHRS and YFSETQ. The CDR3 is 13 amino acids. The CDR3 is CASSLGGQGRQYF. CDR3 DNA: TGCGCCAGCAGCTTGGGAGGACAGGGTCGGCAGTATTTT. Drawing the rest from reference TRBV5-1 and TRBJ2-3, the complete variable domain is KAGVTQTPRYLIKTRGQQVTLSCSPISGHRSVSWYQQTPGQGLQFLFEYFSETQRNKGNFPGRFSGRQFSNSRSEMNVSTLELGDSALYLCASSLGGQGRQYFGPGTRLTVL.

The chain uses TRBV5-1 and TRBJ2-7; possibly TRBD2 for D (6 bases). CDR1 SGHRS and CDR2 YFSETQ come from the germline V gene. V lost 2 bases to trimming and J lost 6 bases, with 18 bases between them. The CDR3 loop spans 15 amino acids. CDR3 in DNA: TGCGCCAGCAGCTTAAGACCCTCGGACGGGGGCGAGCAGTACTTC. Translating gives CASSLRPSDGGEQYF.

In this sample, this clonotype turned up many times. This chain joins TRBV5-1 and TRBJ2-7; no firm D call. CDR1 and CDR2 (germline): SGHRS, YFSETQ. CDR3 length equals 12 residues. Trimming stripped 0 bases from V and 5 bases from J, with 6 bases between. Here the CDR3 DNA reads TGCGCCAGCAGCTTGGAGGCGAACGAGCAGTACTTC. Translated, it gives CASSLEANEQYF.

The chain uses TRBV30 and TRBJ2-1; TRBD2 matches at 9 bases. CDR1 GTSNPN and CDR2 SVGIG come from the germline V gene (reference sequence). The CDR3 is 17 residues long. Trimming removed 2 bases from V and 1 base from J; junction bases left unmatched: 9. CDR3 region: CAWSPAGGATSYNEQFF. The DNA of the CDR3 is TGTGCCTGGAGTCCAGCGGGAGGAGCCACGTCCTACAATGAGCAGTTCTTC.

Ten or more counts support this clonotype. The CDR3 region has the DNA TGTGCCAGCAGCGCAGAAGAGACCCAGTACTTC. It is translated as CASSAEETQYF. This chain joins TRBV7-8 and TRBJ2-5; D unresolved. Germline V gene data show CDR1 as SGHVS and CDR2 as FQNEAQ. Trimming took off 5 bases at V and 3 bases at J, with 4 bases between the two ends. The CDR3 spans 11 residues.

This clonotype was observed a handful of times. The chain is built from TRBV6-2 or TRBV6-3 and TRBJ2-6, with 10 bases that match TRBD1. After removal of 6 bases from V and 0 bases from J, the junction contained 14 bases not matched to a gene. From germline, CDR1 is MNHEY and CDR2 SVGEGT. The CDR3 extends over 20 amino acids. The CDR3 DNA follows: TGTGCCAGCAGCCCTTTACCGACGGGGACAGGGGCCTCTGGGGCCAACGTCCTGACTTTC. Translated: CASSPLPTGTGASGANVLTF.